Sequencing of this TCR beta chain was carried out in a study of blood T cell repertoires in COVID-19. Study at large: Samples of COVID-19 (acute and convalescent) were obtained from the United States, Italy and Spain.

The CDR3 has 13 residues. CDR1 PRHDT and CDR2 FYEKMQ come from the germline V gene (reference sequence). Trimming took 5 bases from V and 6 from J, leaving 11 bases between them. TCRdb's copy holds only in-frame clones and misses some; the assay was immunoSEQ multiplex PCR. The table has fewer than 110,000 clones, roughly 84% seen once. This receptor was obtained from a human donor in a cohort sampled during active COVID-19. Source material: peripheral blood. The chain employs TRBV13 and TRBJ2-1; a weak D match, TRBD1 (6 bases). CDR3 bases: TGTGCCAGCAGCCTACAGGGATCCAATGAGCAGTTCTTC. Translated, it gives CASSLQGSNEQFF.